This TCR beta chain was recovered during a study of shared clonotypes between healthy human individuals. Assay used: immunoSEQ multiplex PCR; TCRdb lists only in-frame clones, some missing. The sample consists of 980,000 or so clones, 60% to 85% of them appearing once. Germline assignment: CDR1 SGHRS and CDR2 YFSETQ. CDR3 size: 14 residues. V was cut by 7 bases and J by 5 bases, with 16 bases left in between. The sequence was obtained from a man younger than 30 in good health. The specimen sequenced was memory CD4+ T cells sorted from blood. Subset indicated: CD45RA-negative fraction. The chain is built from TRBV5-1 and TRBJ2-1; D possibly uses TRBD1 or TRBD2 (5 bases each). The CDR3 nucleotides read TGCGCCAGCGCCTCCGGGACCCCGAACAATGAGCAGTTCTTC. As protein: CASASGTPNNEQFF.